This TCR beta chain was sequenced for a study of a mutant IDH1 vaccine in newly diagnosed glioma. Study-level background: Previous care, which was radiotherapy, temozolomide, or both, most often involved both.

Overall study results and limits: The authors found pseudoprogression apparently unrelated to changes in top peripheral T cell clonotypes.

Method: immunoSEQ multiplex PCR; TCRdb's copy keeps in-frame clones and lacks some. The sample carries about 61,000 clones, under 90% recorded once. Time point of the sample: week 11, during vaccination. What each vaccine dose contained was 300 ug of mutant IDH1 20-mer peptide, accompanied by topical imiquimod. As for this clone: What it binds is unknown.

Per germline, CDR1 SGDLS and CDR2 YYNGEE. The CDR3 covers 15 residues. Trimming removed 0 bases from V and 4 bases from J, with 12 bases in between. This TCR was sampled from a man in his forties or fifties with glioma. The sample was PBMCs, taken from a glioma patient whose treatment included an IDH1 peptide vaccine. The rearrangement links TRBV9 to TRBJ2-3; no reliable D call. The CDR3 here is CASSVGVLGSDTQYF. CDR3 sequence (DNA): TGTGCCAGCAGCGTAGGGGTTCTGGGGTCAGATACGCAGTATTTT.